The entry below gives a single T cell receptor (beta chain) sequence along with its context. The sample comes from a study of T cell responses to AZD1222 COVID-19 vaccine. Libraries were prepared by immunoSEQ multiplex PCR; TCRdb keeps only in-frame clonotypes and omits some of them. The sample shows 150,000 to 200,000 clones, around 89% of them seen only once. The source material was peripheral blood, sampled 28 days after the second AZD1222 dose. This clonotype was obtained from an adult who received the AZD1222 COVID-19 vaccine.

Here the CDR3 DNA reads TGCGCCAGCAGCGGAGGAACCTACAATGAGCAGTTCTTC. The encoded protein is CASSGGTYNEQFF. The chain uses TRBV5-1 and TRBJ2-1; a possible D gene is TRBD2 (5 bases). Per the germline V gene, CDR1 is SGHRS and CDR2 is YFSETQ. The V gene lost 4 bases and the J gene lost 2 bases, with 7 bases spanning the gap. The CDR3 is 13 residues long.